Given below is one T cell receptor beta chain in context. No antigen is known for it. Nothing much larger sits one base from this clone, and base qualities are not available. The data derive from a study of T cells after somatic rescue of genetic block (dated by TCRdb to 2020 to 2022). Broadly, across the study: The study assessed how robust, over the long term, a T-cell system was when the system had developed through somatic rescue of a genetic block in T-cell development.

V lost 4 bases and J lost 3 bases; the stretch between them is 13 bases long. The CDR3, from cysteine to phenylalanine, totals 14 residues. Here the CDR3 DNA is all that survives: 42 bases in frame from base 1. Per the germline V gene (reference sequence), SGHNT is the CDR1 and YYREEE is the CDR2. Receptor amplification or capture employed the immunoSEQ multiplex PCR assay. This immuneACCESS table, as held by TCRdb, lists in-frame sequences with V and J called but not all clones. Of the missing ones, under half trace to an unresolved V gene in checked studies; the others have no known cause. The sample data list more than 12,000 clones, and less than 75% of these were observed just once. The leading ten clones occupy 25% to 30% of the sample.

This receptor was taken from a man aged 18 to 29. The sample comprised peripheral blood mononuclear cells (PBMCs). The V and J genes are TRBV5-4 and TRBJ2-5, with TRBD1 perhaps the D gene, on 6 matching bases. The CDR3 reads CASSQQGREETQYF. The sequenced DNA: TGTGCCAGCAGCCAACAGGGTAGGGAAGAGACCCAGTACTTC.